The 18 T cell receptor beta chains given below trace back to one sample, sequenced in a study of blood T cells in healthy people across ages. The second PCR ran roughly 7 to 11 cycles with a sample-barcoded 5' primer and J-beta primers. TCRdb re-called the 5' RACE reads through MiXCR, storing one row per CDR3 protein. The table has some 730,000 distinct CDR3 sequences, about a fifth seen once. The specimen sequenced was blood. Receptors originate from a man between 65 and 85 years old in good health.

This rearrangement joins TRBV5-1 to TRBJ2-7, with 9 positions matching TRBD1. The CDR3 is made up of 15 amino acids. The ends lost 4 bases at V and 0 bases at J; junction bases unmatched: 5. The germline V gene encodes CDR1 SGHRS and CDR2 YFSETQ. The DNA of the CDR3 is TGCGCCAGCAGCCAGGGACAGGGTATCTCCTACGAGCAGTACTTC. It codes for CASSQGQGISYEQYF. Combining the CDR3 with reference TRBV5-1 and TRBJ2-7 gives the whole variable domain KAGVTQTPRYLIKTRGQQVTLSCSPISGHRSVSWYQQTPGQGLQFLFEYFSETQRNKGNFPGRFSGRQFSNSRSEMNVSTLELGDSALYLCASSQGQGISYEQYFGPGTRLTVT.

The J gene is TRBJ2-3, the V gene TRBV11-2; D uncertain. Germline CDR1 is SGHAT and CDR2 is FQNNGV. The V end was cut by 7 bases, the J end by 0 bases, with 11 bases between. The CDR3 covers 14 residues. CDR3 amino acids: CASTTQTSTDTQYF. In DNA form, the CDR3 reads TGTGCCAGCACCACGCAAACTAGCACAGATACGCAGTATTTT. Full variable domain (missing parts from reference TRBV11-2 and TRBJ2-3): EAGVAQSPRYKIIEKRQSVAFWCNPISGHATLYWYQQILGQGPKLLIQFQNNGVVDDSQLPKDRFSAERLKGVDSTLKIQPAKLEDSAVYLCASTTQTSTDTQYFGPGTRLTVL.

Regarding this clonotype: A much larger clonotype is one base distant, so this may be a read error. The chain joins TRBV29-1 to TRBJ1-2; unclear D gene. The germline gives CDR1 SQVTM, CDR2 ANQGSEA. The length of the CDR3 is 15 residues. DNA of the CDR3: TGCAGCGTTGTCTTATCGGGGAAAGGATCATTCGGCTGCACCTTC. This codes for CSVVLSGKGSFGCTF.

This clonotype was recorded a few times. The chain joins TRBV14 to TRBJ1-1, with D hard to call. V lost 4 bases and J lost 0, with 12 bases in between. There are 15 residues in the CDR3. From germline, CDR1 is SGHDN and CDR2 FVKESK. The CDR3 loop is CASSPLEGMNTEAFF. As DNA, the CDR3 is TGTGCCAGCAGCCCACTCGAGGGAATGAACACTGAAGCTTTCTTT.

This clonotype came up a few times. V and J are TRBV12-3 or TRBV12-4 and TRBJ1-4; TRBD1 might be the D (6 bases). Between the trimmed V and J ends, which lost 4 bases and 0 bases, there was a span of 12 bases. The CDR3 sequence is 16 residues long. DNA of the CDR3: TGTGCCAGCAGTTCACAGGGCTCTGCAACTAATGAAAAACTGTTTTTT. Protein: CASSSQGSATNEKLFF.

CDR3 bases: TGTGCCAGCAGGCCCCCGGGGGCAGATAATGAAAAACTGTTTTTT. This codes for CASRPPGADNEKLFF. V gene TRBV6-1 combines with J gene TRBJ1-4; TRBD1 is a possible D gene (6 bases). Germline CDR1 MNHNS, CDR2 SASEGT. The CDR3 runs 15 residues. V lost 6 bases and J lost 4, with 15 bases in between.

The V call is TRBV25-1, the J call TRBJ2-4; 12 nucleotides match TRBD2. Germline lookup yields CDR1 MGHDK and CDR2 SYGVNS. The junction had 7 bases not matched to a gene; V was cut back by 4 bases and J by 3 bases. The CDR3 sequence is 17 residues long. DNA of the CDR3: TGTGCCAGCAGTGCCTGGACTAGCGGGACAGACAAAAACATTCAGTACTTC. Amino acids: CASSAWTSGTDKNIQYF.

This clonotype was detected ten times or more. One end of the junction varies from germline; a read error may be responsible. This chain joins TRBV7-9 and TRBJ2-3; maybe TRBD2 (6 bases). The CDR3 covers 13 residues. In germline, CDR1 is SEHNR, CDR2 FQNEAQ (reference sequence). CDR3 amino acids: CASSLTGADTQYF. The CDR3 DNA reads as TGCGCCAGCAGCTTGACGGGAGCTGATACGCAGTATTTT.

V is TRBV10-3 and J is TRBJ1-1; 7 nucleotides agree with TRBD1. Germline CDR1 and CDR2: ENHRY and SYGVKD. This CDR3 contains 15 residues. V was clipped by 4 bases and J by 0 bases; unmatched bases: 5. The CDR3 DNA sequence: TGTGCCATCAGTGCGACACAGGGGATGAACACTGAAGCTTTCTTT. Translation gives CAISATQGMNTEAFF.

In its sample, this clonotype was seen a few times. V and J are TRBV5-1 and TRBJ2-5, with 9 positions matching TRBD1. This CDR3 has 14 residues. Germline V gene data show CDR1 as SGHRS and CDR2 as YFSETQ. The junction had 10 bases not matched to a gene; V was cut back by 4 bases and J by 9 bases. The CDR3 DNA follows: TGCGCCAGCAGCGTAATTGGACAGGGGAAGGCCCAGTACTTC. Translation gives CASSVIGQGKAQYF.

The chain has TRBV12-3 or TRBV12-4 and TRBJ1-1; tentative D call: TRBD1 (5 bases). The CDR3 length is 12 residues. Trimming took off 7 bases at V and 5 bases at J, with 11 bases between the two ends. CDR3 amino acids: CASTRRGTEAFF. In DNA, the CDR3 is TGTGCCAGCACCCGGCGGGGGACTGAAGCTTTCTTT.

This clonotype has only a few counts. The rearrangement joins TRBV5-1 to TRBJ1-1; no firm D call. This CDR3 comprises 14 residues. Trimming took off 1 base at V and 4 bases at J, with 11 bases between the two ends. Germline-derived CDR1 and CDR2 are SGHRS and YFSETQ. The CDR3 DNA sequence: TGCGCCAGCAGCTTGCCGGGCGGGGTCACTGAAGCTTTCTTT. This codes for CASSLPGGVTEAFF. Full variable domain (remainder filled in from reference TRBV5-1 and TRBJ1-1): KAGVTQTPRYLIKTRGQQVTLSCSPISGHRSVSWYQQTPGQGLQFLFEYFSETQRNKGNFPGRFSGRQFSNSRSEMNVSTLELGDSALYLCASSLPGGVTEAFFGQGTRLTVV.

This clonotype was seen just once. The junction shows a germline mismatch at one end, possibly a read error. This chain connects TRBV20-1 to TRBJ2-1; D gene uncertain. The germline V gene encodes CDR1 DFQATT and CDR2 SNEGSKA (reference sequence). CDR3 length equals 12 residues. The CDR3 sequence: CSARLADTSPIF. The CDR3 DNA reads TGCAGTGCTAGATTGGCAGATACGAGTCCTATCTTC.

This clonotype turned up a few times. The V and J genes are TRBV7-6 and TRBJ2-1, with a possible D match to TRBD2 (6 bases). The end of the DNA aligns better with TRBJ2-7, so the J call may be wrong. Germline CDR1 and CDR2: SGHVS and FNYEAQ. This CDR3 has 15 amino acids. CDR3 coding DNA: TGTGCCAGCAGCTTAGGGGTGGACTATGCCTACGAGCAGTACTTC. Encoded protein: CASSLGVDYAYEQYF.

This clonotype was detected ten times or more. The gene calls are TRBV10-3 and TRBJ1-5, with unresolved D. V shed 7 bases and J shed 0 bases, with 7 bases lying between them. CDR3 length: 13 amino acids. CDR1 and CDR2 from the germline V gene are ENHRY and SYGVKD. CDR3 nucleotides: TGTGCCATCACCGGGGATAGCAATCAGCCCCAGCATTTT. This encodes CAITGDSNQPQHF.

This clonotype turned up a few times. The chain couples TRBV20-1 to TRBJ1-1, with a weak D call TRBD1 (6 bases). Germline CDR1 DFQATT, CDR2 SNEGSKA (reference sequence). Trimming stripped 0 bases from V and 0 bases from J, with 11 bases between. The CDR3 consists of 15 residues. The CDR3 reads CSARDRGHMNTEAFF. The CDR3 DNA follows: TGCAGTGCTAGAGATCGGGGACACATGAACACTGAAGCTTTCTTT.

This clonotype was counted a single time. The germline gene is not matched at one end of the junction; a read error may be the cause. This chain connects TRBV4-1 to TRBJ2-1; 7 bases agree with TRBD2. The end of the DNA fits TRBJ2-7 better, so the J call may be wrong. The CDR3 is made up of 17 amino acids. Germline loops: CDR1 MGHRA, CDR2 YSYEKL. CDR3 coding DNA: TGCGCCAGCAGCCAAGAGCGGGTAGCGGGCTCCTCCTACGAACAGTACTTC. Residues: CASSQERVAGSSYEQYF.

This clonotype has just a few counts. The genes are TRBV12-3 or TRBV12-4 and TRBJ2-5; D is unclear. The J call is doubtful: the DNA matches TRBJ2-7 better. There are 14 residues in the CDR3. The CDR3 bases are TGTGCCAGCAGTTTCCCCCAGGCAGGCTACGAGCAGTACTTC. Translating it yields CASSFPQAGYEQYF.